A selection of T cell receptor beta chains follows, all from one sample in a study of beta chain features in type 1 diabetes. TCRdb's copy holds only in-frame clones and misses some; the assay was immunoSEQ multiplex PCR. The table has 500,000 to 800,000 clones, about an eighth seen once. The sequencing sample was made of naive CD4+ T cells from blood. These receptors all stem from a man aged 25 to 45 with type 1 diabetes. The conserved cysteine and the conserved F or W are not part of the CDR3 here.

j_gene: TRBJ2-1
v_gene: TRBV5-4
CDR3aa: ASSAGTGNEQF

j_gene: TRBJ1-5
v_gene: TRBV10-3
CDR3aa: AISESEGFGQPQH

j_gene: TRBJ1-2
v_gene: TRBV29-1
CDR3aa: SVQKGPGGGYGYT

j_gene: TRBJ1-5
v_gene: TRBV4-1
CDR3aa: ASSQAYSNQPQH

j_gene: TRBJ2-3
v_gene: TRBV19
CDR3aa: ASWDRGGTDTQY

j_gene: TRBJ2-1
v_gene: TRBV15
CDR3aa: ATSRQGSGNEQF

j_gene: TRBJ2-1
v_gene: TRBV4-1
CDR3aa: ASSPQEDSRYNEQF

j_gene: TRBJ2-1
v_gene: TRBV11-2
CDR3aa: ASSLGSGETEQF

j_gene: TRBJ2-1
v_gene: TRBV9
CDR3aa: ASSVESRPTAISYNEQF

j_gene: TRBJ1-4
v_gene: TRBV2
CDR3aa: ASSDWGRREKLF

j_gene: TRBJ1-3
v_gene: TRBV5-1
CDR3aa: ASSLQGSNSGNTIY

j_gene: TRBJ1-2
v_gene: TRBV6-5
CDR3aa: ASSPSGGGYT

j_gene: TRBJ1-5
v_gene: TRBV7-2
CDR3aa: ASSNAGRTGLSPQH

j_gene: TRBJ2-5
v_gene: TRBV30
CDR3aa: AWKTGETQY

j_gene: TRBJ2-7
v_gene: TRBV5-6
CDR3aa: ASSSPGTVPYEQY

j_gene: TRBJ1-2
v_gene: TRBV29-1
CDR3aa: SVGGGIGYT

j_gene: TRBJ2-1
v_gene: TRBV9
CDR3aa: ASSVEGRRGGQF

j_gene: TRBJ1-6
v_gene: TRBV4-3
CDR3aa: ASSQDPRGRFVSPLH

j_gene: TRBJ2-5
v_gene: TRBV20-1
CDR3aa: SARVSETQY

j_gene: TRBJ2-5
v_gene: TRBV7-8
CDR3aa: ASSLRADHQQTQY

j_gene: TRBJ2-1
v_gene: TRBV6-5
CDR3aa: ASGTDEQF

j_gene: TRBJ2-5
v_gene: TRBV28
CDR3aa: ASRQETQY

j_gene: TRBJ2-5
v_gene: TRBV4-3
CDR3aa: ASSQVETSGTETQY

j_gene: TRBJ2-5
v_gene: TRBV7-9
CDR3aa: ASSLGGEAPTYGTQY

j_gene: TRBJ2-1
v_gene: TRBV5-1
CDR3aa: ASSWGKDNEQF

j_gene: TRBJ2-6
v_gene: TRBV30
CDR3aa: AWSVGLISGANVLT

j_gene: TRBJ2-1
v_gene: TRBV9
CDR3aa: ASSVATEGEQF

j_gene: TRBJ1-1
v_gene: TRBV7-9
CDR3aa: ASSPRDTEAF

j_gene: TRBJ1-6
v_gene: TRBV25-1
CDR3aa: ASSEYNRGSPLH

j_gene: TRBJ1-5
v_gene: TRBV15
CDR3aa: ATSRSNQPQH

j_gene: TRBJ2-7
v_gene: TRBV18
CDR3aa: ASSPRGQGSYEQY

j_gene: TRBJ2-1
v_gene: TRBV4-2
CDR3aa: ASSPTGDSYNEQF

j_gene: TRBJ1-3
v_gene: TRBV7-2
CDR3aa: ASDTGGGKDTIY

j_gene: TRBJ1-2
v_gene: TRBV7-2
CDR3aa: ASSLAGSGYT

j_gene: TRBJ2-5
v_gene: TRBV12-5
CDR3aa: ASGLVQEETQY

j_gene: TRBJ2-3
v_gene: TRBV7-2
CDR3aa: ASSLGQGSTDTQY